This T cell receptor beta chain was captured by sequencing in a study of cytomegalovirus exposure and HLA in healthy donors. This clone was counted a single time. Per germline, CDR1 SNHLY and CDR2 FYNNEI. The CDR3 is 14 amino acids. V lost 3 bases, J lost 0 bases, and 8 bases lay in between. The PCR contained 60 Vbeta and 13 Jbeta primers. Sequenced by immunoSEQ multiplex PCR; TCRdb stores in-frame clones only, minus some. The sample records tens of thousands of clones, more than 70% being singletons. Input material: PBMCs. The gene calls are TRBV2 and TRBJ1-2; unclear D gene. This receptor was taken from a woman aged 40 to 50 in good health and CMV-seropositive. CDR3 bases: TGTGCCAGCAGTGACGGGATAGCTAACTATGGCTACACCTTC. Protein: CASSDGIANYGYTF.